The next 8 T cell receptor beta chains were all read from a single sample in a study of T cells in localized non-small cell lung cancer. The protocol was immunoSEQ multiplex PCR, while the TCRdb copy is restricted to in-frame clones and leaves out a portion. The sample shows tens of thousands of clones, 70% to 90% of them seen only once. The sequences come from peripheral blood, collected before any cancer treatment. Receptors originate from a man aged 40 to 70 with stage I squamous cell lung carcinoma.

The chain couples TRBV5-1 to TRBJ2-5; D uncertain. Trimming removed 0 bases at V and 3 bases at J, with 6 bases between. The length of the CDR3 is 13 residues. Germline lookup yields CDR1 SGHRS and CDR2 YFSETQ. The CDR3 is CASSLDGKETQYF. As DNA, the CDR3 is TGCGCCAGCAGCTTGGATGGGAAAGAGACCCAGTACTTC.

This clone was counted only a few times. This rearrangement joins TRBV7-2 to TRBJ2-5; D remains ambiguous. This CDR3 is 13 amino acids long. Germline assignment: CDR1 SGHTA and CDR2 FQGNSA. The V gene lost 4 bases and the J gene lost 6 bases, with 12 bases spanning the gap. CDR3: CASSSGSGKTQYF. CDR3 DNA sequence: TGTGCCAGCAGCTCAGGCTCCGGAAAGACCCAGTACTTC.

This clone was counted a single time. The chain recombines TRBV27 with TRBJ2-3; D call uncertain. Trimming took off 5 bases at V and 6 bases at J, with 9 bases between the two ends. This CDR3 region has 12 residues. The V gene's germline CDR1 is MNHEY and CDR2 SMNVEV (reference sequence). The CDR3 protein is CASSTRMDTQYF. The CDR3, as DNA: TGTGCCAGCAGTACTCGTATGGATACGCAGTATTTT.

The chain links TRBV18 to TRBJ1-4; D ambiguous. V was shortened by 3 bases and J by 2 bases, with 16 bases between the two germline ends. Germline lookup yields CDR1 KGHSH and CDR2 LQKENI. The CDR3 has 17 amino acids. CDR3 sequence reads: CASSPGFTFATNEKLFF. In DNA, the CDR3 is TGTGCCAGCTCACCCGGATTTACTTTCGCCACTAATGAAAAACTGTTTTTT.

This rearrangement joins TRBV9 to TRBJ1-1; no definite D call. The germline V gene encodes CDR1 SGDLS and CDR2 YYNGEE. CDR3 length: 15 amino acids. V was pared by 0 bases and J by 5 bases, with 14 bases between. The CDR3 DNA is TGTGCCAGCAGCGTAGTGCCGGACTTTATGACTGAAGCTTTCTTT. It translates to CASSVVPDFMTEAFF.

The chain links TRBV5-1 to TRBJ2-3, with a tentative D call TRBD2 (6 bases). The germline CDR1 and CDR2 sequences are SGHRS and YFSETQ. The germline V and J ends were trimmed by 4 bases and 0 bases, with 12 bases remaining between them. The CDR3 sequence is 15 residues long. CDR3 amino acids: CASSKVGSSTDTQYF. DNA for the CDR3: TGCGCCAGCAGCAAGGTCGGGAGCAGCACAGATACGCAGTATTTT.

This chain's CDR3 is CASSVTGTGGDGANVLTF. CDR3 nucleotides: TGTGCCAGCAGCGTCACAGGGACGGGGGGAGACGGGGCCAACGTCCTGACTTTC. The chain recombines TRBV9 with TRBJ2-6; D is perhaps TRBD2 (7 bases). CDR3 length equals 18 residues. Germline CDR1 is SGDLS and CDR2 is YYNGEE. Trimming removed 2 bases at V and 4 bases at J, with 19 bases between.

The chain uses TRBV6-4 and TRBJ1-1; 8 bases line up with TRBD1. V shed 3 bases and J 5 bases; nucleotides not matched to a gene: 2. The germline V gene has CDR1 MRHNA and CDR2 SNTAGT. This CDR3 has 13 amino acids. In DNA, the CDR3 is TGTGCCAGCAGTGAACAGGGGGAGACTGAAGCTTTCTTT. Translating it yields CASSEQGETEAFF.